The 12 T cell receptor beta chains below were found in one sample sequenced in a study of OX40 agonist ivuxolimab in advanced cancers. Sequenced by immunoSEQ multiplex PCR; TCRdb stores in-frame clones only, minus some. The table includes approximately 60,000 clones, roughly 84% detected once. Sequencing used CD4+ or CD8+ T cells sorted from blood, obtained in a trial of the OX40 agonist ivuxolimab. Receptors originate from an adult with an advanced solid tumor such as melanoma, head and neck, liver or kidney cancer.

This chain links TRBV7-9 with TRBJ1-1; TRBD1 is a possible D gene (6 bases). Trimming took off 1 base at V and 3 bases at J, with 12 bases between the two ends. CDR3 size: 15 residues. The V gene's germline CDR1 is SEHNR and CDR2 FQNEAQ (reference sequence). In DNA form, the CDR3 reads TGTGCCAGCAGCTTAGGAGGGGGGCGGGACACTGAAGCTTTCTTT. It encodes CASSLGGGRDTEAFF.

The sample holds a few counts of this clone. The chain couples TRBV7-2 to TRBJ1-6; 7 bases match TRBD1. The CDR3 sequence is 14 residues long. Per the germline V gene, CDR1 is SGHTA and CDR2 is FQGNSA. J gave up 10 bases and V 6 bases, and 9 bases lay outside the gene matches. CDR3 in amino acids: CASSSETGRSPLHF. In nucleotides, the CDR3 is TGTGCCAGCAGTTCGGAGACAGGGAGATCACCCCTCCACTTT.

This chain connects TRBV4-1 to TRBJ1-5; D call uncertain. The CDR3 runs to 16 residues. V gave up 1 base and J gave up 2 bases, with 12 bases separating them. CDR1 MGHRA and CDR2 YSYEKL come from the germline V gene. CDR3 region: CASSQAPFRGNQPQHF. DNA for the CDR3: TGCGCCAGCAGCCAAGCTCCCTTTCGAGGCAATCAGCCCCAGCATTTT.

The genes are TRBV28 and TRBJ1-2, with 8 bases identical to TRBD1. V shed 5 bases, J shed 4 bases, and the junction held 9 bases outside the gene matches. The CDR3 sequence is 15 residues long. In germline, CDR1 is MDHEN, CDR2 SYDVKM. The CDR3, as DNA: TGTGCCAGCAGTCCACCAGGGGGCTGGGGCTATGGCTACACCTTC. This sequence encodes CASSPPGGWGYGYTF.

This rearrangement joins TRBV5-4 to TRBJ2-6, with D hard to call. CDR1 and CDR2 from the germline V gene are SGHNT and YYREEE (reference sequence). The germline V and J ends were trimmed by 1 base and 2 bases, with 7 bases remaining between them. This CDR3 region has 15 residues. The CDR3 DNA is TGTGCCAGCAGCTTGCCTAAGGCTGGGGCCAACGTCCTGACTTTC. Encoded protein: CASSLPKAGANVLTF. Drawing the rest from reference TRBV5-4 and TRBJ2-6, the complete variable domain is ETGVTQSPTHLIKTRGQQVTLRCSSQSGHNTVSWYQQALGQGPQFIFQYYREEENGRGNFPPRFSGLQFPNYSSELNVNALELDDSALYLCASSLPKAGANVLTFGAGSRLTVL.

This clone is a singleton in its sample. The V call is TRBV19, the J call TRBJ1-3; no clear D gene. The CDR3 totals 14 residues. V was pared by 8 bases and J by 0 bases, with 11 bases between. The germline V gene encodes CDR1 LNHDA and CDR2 SQIVND (reference sequence). CDR3 protein: CASRTLSSGNTIYF. CDR3 DNA sequence: TGTGCCAGTCGGACCCTGAGCTCTGGAAACACCATATATTTT.

The chain employs TRBV19 and TRBJ2-1, with 9 positions matching TRBD2. The CDR3 has 13 residues. Germline CDR1 reads LNHDA; CDR2 reads SQIVND (reference sequence). V lost 7 bases, J lost 8 bases, and 6 bases stayed unmatched. CDR3 nucleotide sequence: TGTGCCAGTACGGCGGGGGGGCCAGATGAGCAGTTCTTC. Translating gives CASTAGGPDEQFF. Combining the CDR3 with reference TRBV19 and TRBJ2-1 gives the whole variable domain DGGITQSPKYLFRKEGQNVTLSCEQNLNHDAMYWYRQDPGQGLRLIYYSQIVNDFQKGDIAEGYSVSREKKESFPLTVTSAQKNPTAFYLCASTAGGPDEQFFGPGTRLTVL.

This rearrangement joins TRBV19 to TRBJ1-5; D uncertain. V was trimmed by 1 base and J by 6 bases, leaving 4 bases between them. Germline V CDR1 and CDR2: LNHDA, SQIVND (reference sequence). The CDR3 extends over 12 amino acids. The DNA for the CDR3 is TGTGCCAGTAGTATAGTGGGTCAGCCCCAGCATTTT. This codes for CASSIVGQPQHF.

CDR3 DNA: TGTGCCAGCAGCGGATACGGGACACCCTATCAGCCCCAGCATTTT. This codes for CASSGYGTPYQPQHF. This chain joins TRBV5-8 and TRBJ1-5, with a possible D match to TRBD1 (6 bases). The V and J ends lost 4 bases and 5 bases respectively, with 16 bases between them. The CDR3 has 15 residues. Germline V gene data show CDR1 as SGHTS and CDR2 as YDEGEE.

Only a few counts were recorded for this clone. The V gene is TRBV6-4, the J gene TRBJ1-2; maybe TRBD1 (6 bases). This CDR3 comprises 14 residues. V was shortened by 0 bases and J by 6 bases, with 11 bases between the two germline ends. Germline V gene sequence: CDR1 MRHNA, CDR2 SNTAGT. This chain's CDR3 is CASSDSSRGNGYTF. The CDR3 nucleotides read TGTGCCAGCAGTGACTCGAGTAGGGGGAATGGCTACACCTTC.

The chain uses TRBV6-5 and TRBJ2-3, with D maybe TRBD2 (6 bases). The CDR3 has 13 residues. Trimming removed 6 bases at V and 2 bases at J, with 9 bases between. CDR1 is MNHEY and CDR2 is SVGAGI in the germline V gene. The CDR3 bases are TGTGCCAGCAGACGGGGGTACACAGATACGCAGTATTTT. This gives the protein CASRRGYTDTQYF.

The rearrangement links TRBV7-9 to TRBJ2-5, with D possibly TRBD1 on 6 matching bases. The end of the DNA is better explained by TRBJ2-7, so the J call may be wrong. This CDR3 region has 14 residues. Germline V gene sequence: CDR1 SEHNR, CDR2 FQNEAQ (reference sequence). As DNA, the CDR3 is TGTGCCAGCACCCCGACAGGAAACTCCTACGAGCAGTACTTC. Amino acids: CASTPTGNSYEQYF.